This is a list of T cell receptor beta chains from one sample in a study of cytomegalovirus exposure and HLA in healthy donors. Sequencing used immunoSEQ multiplex PCR; TCRdb keeps in-frame clones, though not all of them. This sample has roughly 80,000 clones, with more than 60% found just once. Source material: PBMCs. The receptors come from a male donor in good health and CMV-seropositive. Each CDR3 is given with its conserved first and last residue. The order of the fields is J gene, clone size, V gene, D gene, CDR3 protein, CDR3 DNA. The D gene is left open where the match is weak. Not all rows give a size; the values are once, few, many and, for expanded clones, a class.

TRBJ1-2 . TRBV6-5 TRBD1 CASSYSGQGFYYTF TGTGCCAGCAGTTACTCGGGACAGGGGTTTTACTACACCTTC
TRBJ2-5 . TRBV7-6 TRBD1 CASSSGQGQETQYF TGTGCCAGCAGCTCCGGACAGGGTCAAGAGACCCAGTACTTC
TRBJ1-4 once TRBV5-1 TRBD1 CASRGQGGEKLFF TGCGCCAGCCGAGGACAGGGAGGTGAAAAACTGTTTTTT
TRBJ1-3 . TRBV10-3 TRBD1 CAISESWTGGTGNTIYF TGTGCCATCAGTGAGTCCTGGACAGGGGGCACTGGAAACACCATATATTTT
TRBJ1-1 . TRBV7-2 TRBD1 CASSPRQGNTEAFF TGTGCCAGCAGCCCGCGACAGGGGAACACTGAAGCTTTCTTT
TRBJ1-5 . TRBV21-1 . CASSKGGDNQPQHF TGTGCCAGCAGCAAAGGCGGGGACAATCAGCCCCAGCATTTT
TRBJ2-3 . TRBV25-1 . CASSEFAPQGLPDTQYF TGTGCCAGCAGTGAATTTGCCCCGCAGGGGTTACCGGATACGCAGTATTTT
TRBJ2-2 few TRBV30 TRBD2 CAWSDLGGGTGELFF TGTGCCTGGAGTGACCTCGGGGGGGGGACCGGGGAGCTGTTTTTT
TRBJ2-3 . TRBV4-1 . CASSTQAATDTQYF TGCGCCAGCAGCACCCAAGCGGCGACAGATACGCAGTATTTT
TRBJ2-7 . TRBV6-1 TRBD2 CASSDSGRKYF TGTGCCAGCAGTGATAGCGGGAGGAAGTACTTC
TRBJ1-2 . TRBV7-9 . CASSLDRDLNYGYTF TGTGCCAGCAGCTTAGACAGAGACCTTAACTATGGCTACACCTTC
TRBJ2-2 once TRBV2 TRBD1 CASSDGQGGTGELFF TGTGCCAGCAGTGATGGACAGGGTGGCACCGGGGAGCTGTTTTTT
TRBJ1-3 . TRBV7-9 TRBD1 CASSKRQGSGNTIYF TGTGCCAGCAGCAAGCGACAGGGGTCAGGAAACACCATATATTTT
TRBJ2-7 . TRBV7-9 TRBD2 CASSSTETSVYEQYF TGTGCCAGCAGCTCCACAGAGACTAGCGTCTACGAGCAGTACTTC
TRBJ1-1 . TRBV5-1 . CASSLAGTLNTEAFF TGCGCCAGCAGCTTGGCCGGGACATTGAACACTGAAGCTTTCTTT
TRBJ2-5 . TRBV30 . CAWENPSWDIKTQYF TGTGCCTGGGAGAATCCGAGTTGGGACATAAAGACCCAGTACTTC
TRBJ2-7 . TRBV27 . CASSSSTNSYEQYF TGTGCCAGCAGTTCCTCTACGAATTCCTACGAGCAGTACTTC
TRBJ2-3 . TRBV9 TRBD1 CASTLGTETDTQYF TGTGCCAGCACCTTAGGGACAGAAACAGATACGCAGTATTTT
TRBJ2-1 . TRBV19 . CASSLNGIEQFF TGTGCCAGTAGTCTCAACGGGATTGAGCAGTTCTTC
TRBJ2-2 once TRBV18 TRBD1 CASSSTGGNTGELFF TGTGCCAGCTCATCGACAGGGGGCAACACCGGGGAGCTGTTTTTT
TRBJ2-7 few TRBV13 . CASSRHSDEQYF TGTGCCAGCAGCCGACACTCCGACGAGCAGTACTTC
TRBJ2-7 . TRBV28 TRBD1 CASRASGTGTYEQYF TGTGCCAGCCGCGCCTCGGGGACAGGGACCTACGAGCAGTACTTC
TRBJ2-1 . TRBV29-1 TRBD2 CSARLAGPRNEQFF TGCAGCGCCAGACTAGCGGGGCCGCGGAATGAGCAGTTCTTC
TRBJ1-4 . TRBV28 TRBD1 CASSWTGAGEKLFF TGTGCCAGCAGCTGGACAGGGGCGGGTGAAAAACTGTTTTTT
TRBJ2-6 . TRBV7-2 . CASSLYAGIFSGANVLTF TGTGCCAGCAGCTTATATGCCGGGATTTTTTCTGGGGCCAACGTCCTGACTTTC
TRBJ2-7 . TRBV2 . CASSADTANYYEQYF TGTGCCAGCAGTGCGGACACCGCGAACTACTACGAGCAGTACTTC
TRBJ2-3 . TRBV28 . CASIGQVGTDTQYF TGTGCCAGCATAGGCCAGGTGGGCACAGATACGCAGTATTTT
TRBJ2-2 . TRBV18 . CASSSGPGTGELFF TGTGCCAGCTCCTCGGGCCCGGGGACCGGGGAGCTGTTTTTT
TRBJ2-5 . TRBV30 TRBD2 CAGLASGPRAQYF TGTGCCGGCCTGGCTAGCGGGCCCCGGGCCCAGTACTTC
TRBJ2-7 . TRBV29-1 . CSVEGSRGSAYEQYF TGCAGCGTTGAAGGTTCCCGCGGATCCGCCTACGAGCAGTACTTC
TRBJ1-6 . TRBV5-1 TRBD1 CASSHTDRGAASPLHF TGCGCCAGCAGCCATACGGACAGGGGAGCGGCGTCACCCCTCCACTTT
TRBJ2-2 . TRBV18 . CASSSGVSGTGELFF TGTGCCAGCTCAAGTGGAGTGTCGGGCACCGGGGAGCTGTTTTTT
TRBJ2-3 . TRBV4-3 TRBD2 CASSPTSGTRASTDTQYF TGCGCCAGCAGCCCTACTAGCGGGACCAGGGCGAGCACAGATACGCAGTATTTT
TRBJ1-1 . TRBV4-1 TRBD1 CASSQDREGTANTEAFF TGCGCCAGCAGCCAGGACCGGGAGGGGACAGCGAACACTGAAGCTTTCTTT
TRBJ2-5 . TRBV7-9 . CASSKSGPQETQYF TGTGCCAGCAGCAAGTCAGGGCCCCAAGAGACCCAGTACTTC
TRBJ2-5 . TRBV19 . CASSVLVGETQYF TGTGCCAGTAGTGTCTTAGTCGGAGAGACCCAGTACTTC
TRBJ1-3 . TRBV9 . CASSHTSSSGNTIYF TGTGCCAGCAGCCATACTAGCAGCTCTGGAAACACCATATATTTT
TRBJ2-5 . TRBV9 TRBD1 CASSTGVGETQYF TGTGCCAGCAGCACAGGGGTGGGGGAGACCCAGTACTTC
TRBJ1-2 . TRBV6-1 TRBD1 CASSRTGNYGYTF TGTGCCAGCAGCAGGACAGGGAACTATGGCTACACCTTC
TRBJ1-3 . TRBV7-2 . CASGHRGNTIYF TGTGCCAGCGGCCACAGGGGAAACACCATATATTTT
TRBJ1-2 once TRBV5-8 . CASSLEQGTGYGYTF TGTGCCAGCAGCTTAGAACAGGGTACTGGGTATGGCTACACCTTC
TRBJ2-7 . TRBV15 . CATSSLPGRTYEQYF TGTGCCACCAGCAGTCTCCCAGGGCGCACCTACGAGCAGTACTTC
TRBJ2-1 . TRBV4-2 TRBD2 CASSQETSGGGYNEQFF TGTGCCAGCAGCCAAGAAACTAGCGGGGGGGGCTACAATGAGCAGTTCTTC
TRBJ2-7 . TRBV7-3 TRBD2 CASSSSGVSYEQYF TGTGCCAGCAGCTCAAGCGGGGTCTCCTACGAGCAGTACTTC
TRBJ2-7 . TRBV18 TRBD1 CASSSTGTGTYEQYF TGTGCCAGCTCATCGACCGGGACAGGGACCTACGAGCAGTACTTC
TRBJ1-5 . TRBV30 TRBD1 CAWSTGDNQPQHF TGTGCCTGGAGTACAGGGGACAATCAGCCCCAGCATTTT
TRBJ1-1 few TRBV7-9 TRBD1 CASSLGDRGRGNTEAFF TGTGCCAGCAGCTTAGGGGACAGGGGGCGCGGGAACACTGAAGCTTTCTTT
TRBJ2-1 . TRBV5-1 TRBD2 CASSLGLAGVPGGSYNEQFF TGCGCCAGCAGCCTAGGACTAGCGGGAGTACCAGGGGGATCCTACAATGAGCAGTTCTTC
TRBJ1-1 . TRBV15 . CATSRGGLNTEAFF TGTGCCACCAGCAGAGGAGGCCTGAACACTGAAGCTTTCTTT
TRBJ1-5 once TRBV15 . CATSIGQNQPQHF TGTGCCACCAGCATTGGGCAGAATCAGCCCCAGCATTTT
TRBJ2-1 . TRBV11-2 . CASSLGRAVRSSYNEQFF TGTGCCAGCAGCTTAGGGCGGGCGGTACGTAGCTCCTACAATGAGCAGTTCTTC
TRBJ2-3 . TRBV5-1 TRBD2 CASSLELAGGTDTQYF TGCGCCAGCAGCTTGGAGCTAGCGGGAGGCACAGATACGCAGTATTTT
TRBJ1-5 once TRBV10-2 TRBD1 CASSETPGTGGFQPQHF TGCGCCAGCAGTGAGACCCCCGGGACAGGGGGATTTCAGCCCCAGCATTTT
TRBJ2-1 . TRBV5-4 TRBD2 CASSLRGGPDEQFF TGTGCCAGCAGCTTGCGGGGGGGCCCCGATGAGCAGTTCTTC